Following are 29 T cell receptor beta chains from one sample sequenced in a study of vaccination and CD4 T cells after COVID-19. Their antigens remain unidentified. Time point reported: late sampling 161 to 241 days after vaccination in a few convalescent patients. Specified treatment: approximately nine-day PBMC culture with coronavirus spike peptide pools or control peptides (ViraFEST assay). Cultured CD4+ T cell DNA underwent sequencing with the Oncomine TCR Beta short-read assay. MiXCR, run by TCRdb on the PCR reads, gives a single entry per CDR3 protein. The sample includes 16,000 or so distinct CDR3 sequences, approximately 56% of them seen just once. Source: CD4+ T cells from blood, cultured in vitro, taken about 7 months after SARS-CoV-2 vaccination. The receptors were sampled from a human donor who had recovered from COVID-19.

This clonotype was seen only once. The V gene is TRBV19, the J gene TRBJ2-3, with D perhaps TRBD1 (5 bases). V lost 3 bases, J lost 3 bases, and 10 bases lay in between. Germline CDR1 LNHDA, CDR2 SQIVND (reference sequence). This CDR3 has 14 residues. This chain's CDR3 is CASSMAGNTDTQYF. The CDR3 coding sequence is TGTGCCAGTAGTATGGCAGGGAATACAGATACGCAGTATTTT.

This clonotype was counted only a few times. V usage is TRBV6-1 and J usage is TRBJ1-5; 7 nucleotides align to TRBD1. V was pared by 6 bases and J by 1 base, with 6 bases of the junction left unmatched. Germline CDR1 is MNHNS and CDR2 is SASEGT. The CDR3 is 15 amino acids. CDR3 nucleotide sequence: TGTGCCAGCAGGAGAACAGGGGCGAGCAATCAGCCCCAGCATTTT. This translates into CASRRTGASNQPQHF.

This chain links TRBV19 with TRBJ2-7; D may match TRBD1 or TRBD2 (6 bases each). The CDR3 covers 14 residues. V lost 9 bases and J lost 2, with 17 bases in between. Germline CDR1 LNHDA, CDR2 SQIVND (reference sequence). The CDR3 bases are TGTGCCAGCTCTGCCAGCCGGGGGCCCTACGAGCAGTACTTC. Residues: CASSASRGPYEQYF.

This clonotype was detected only a few times. The V and J genes are TRBV6-1 and TRBJ1-1, with D tentatively TRBD1 (6 bases). This CDR3 region has 15 residues. V lost 9 bases and J lost 3, with 20 bases in between. Germline V gives CDR1 MNHNS, CDR2 SASEGT. The CDR3 loop is CASILGGGLDTEAFF. The CDR3 coding sequence is TGTGCCAGTATTCTCGGGGGCGGTCTGGACACTGAAGCTTTCTTT.

The V and J genes are TRBV20-1 and TRBJ2-1, with 7 bases that match TRBD1. The germline CDR1 and CDR2 sequences are DFQATT and SNEGSKA (reference sequence). The CDR3 totals 16 residues. The ends lost 3 bases at V and 1 base at J; junction bases unmatched: 9. CDR3 sequence reads: CSARDPGGRSYNEQFF. The CDR3 DNA follows: TGCAGTGCTAGGGACCCAGGGGGTAGGTCCTACAATGAGCAGTTCTTC.

In its sample, this clonotype was seen a few times. The gene calls are TRBV6-1 and TRBJ2-1; D is perhaps TRBD2 (7 bases). Trimming removed 4 bases from V and 9 bases from J, with 22 bases in between. Germline V gene sequence: CDR1 MNHNS, CDR2 SASEGT. The CDR3 length is 16 residues. CDR3 sequence (DNA): TGTGCCAGCAGTGTAAGTGCGGGGGCCACGGTCGGTGAGCAGTTCTTC. As protein: CASSVSAGATVGEQFF.

This clonotype was found a few times. The CDR3 here is CASSAGGETDTQYF. The CDR3 coding sequence is TGTGCCAGCAGTGCGGGAGGGGAGACAGATACGCAGTATTTT. The rearrangement uses TRBV6-4 and TRBJ2-3; 8 nucleotides match TRBD2. There are 14 residues in the CDR3. J was trimmed by 3 bases and V by 4 bases; bases with no gene match: 3. The germline gives CDR1 MRHNA, CDR2 SNTAGT.

With regard to this clonotype: An end of the junction does not agree with germline; a read error may underlie this. The chain employs TRBV7-6 and TRBJ2-7, with D uncertain. Germline V CDR1 and CDR2: SGHVS, FNYEAQ. This CDR3 is built from 13 residues. The CDR3 region is CASSPGPTYEQYF. In DNA form, the CDR3 reads TGTGCTAGCAGCCCGGGCCCGACGTACGAGCAGTACTTC.

This clonotype qualifies as medium-sized. This chain joins TRBV5-6 and TRBJ2-2; D call uncertain. V shed 3 bases and J shed 3 bases, with 3 bases lying between them. The CDR3 has 12 residues. From germline, CDR1 is SGHDT and CDR2 YYEEEE. The CDR3 DNA is TGTGCCAGCAGCTGGGACACCGGGGAGCTGTTTTTT. The encoded protein is CASSWDTGELFF.

The chain is built from TRBV5-5 and TRBJ1-1, with 8 bases that match TRBD1. The CDR3 spans 14 residues. The germline gives CDR1 SGHKS, CDR2 YYEKEE (reference sequence). Unmatched junction bases numbered 6, after V lost 4 bases and J lost 4 bases. The DNA for the CDR3 is TGTGCCAGCAGCCGGACAGGGTATTTCACTGAAGCTTTCTTT. This sequence encodes CASSRTGYFTEAFF.

The chain carries TRBV6-5 and TRBJ1-1; D not certain. Between the trimmed V and J ends, which lost 0 bases and 5 bases, there was a span of 7 bases. This CDR3 has 13 amino acids. CDR1 is MNHEY, CDR2 SVGAGI, per germline. CDR3 residues: CASSYSGRTEAFF. The CDR3 DNA reads TGTGCCAGCAGTTACTCCGGGAGGACTGAAGCTTTCTTT.

The CDR3 nucleotides read TGCAGTGCTAGAGGGCTAGCGGTTAGCACAGATACGCAGTATTTT. This sequence encodes CSARGLAVSTDTQYF. The V gene is TRBV20-1, the J gene TRBJ2-3; 7 bases line up with TRBD2. The CDR3 runs 15 residues. Germline V gene sequence: CDR1 DFQATT, CDR2 SNEGSKA (reference sequence). J gave up 0 bases and V 1 base, and 4 bases lay outside the gene matches.

The CDR3 sequence: CASKRRGNTEAFF. The CDR3 coding sequence is TGTGCCAGTAAAAGGAGGGGGAACACTGAAGCTTTCTTT. V gene TRBV19 combines with J gene TRBJ1-1; tentatively, D is TRBD1 (5 bases). Germline V CDR1 and CDR2: LNHDA, SQIVND (reference sequence). The CDR3 sequence is 13 residues long. Trimming shortened V by 7 bases and J by 1 base, and 10 bases separated the two germline ends.

By share of the sample, this clonotype is medium-sized (0.01 to 0.1%). This chain connects TRBV6-1 to TRBJ2-5, with 11 positions matching TRBD2. CDR1 and CDR2 from the germline V gene are MNHNS and SASEGT. The J segment lost 5 bases and the V segment lost 6 bases, leaving 5 bases of the junction unmatched. The length of the CDR3 is 14 residues. The CDR3 loop is CASRMGLAAETQYF. The CDR3 DNA reads as TGTGCCAGCAGAATGGGACTAGCGGCGGAGACCCAGTACTTC.

The J gene is TRBJ1-1, the V gene TRBV7-2; D not certain. The V end was cut by 2 bases, the J end by 5 bases, with 15 bases between. The germline CDR1 and CDR2 sequences are SGHTA and FQGNSA. This CDR3 spans 15 amino acids. CDR3 residues: CASSLQLGSETEAFF. Written as DNA, the CDR3 is TGTGCCAGCAGCTTACAGCTGGGTTCGGAGACTGAAGCTTTCTTT.

The rearrangement links TRBV11-3 to TRBJ2-3; possible D gene TRBD2, 6 bases. The CDR3 has 14 amino acids. V gave up 1 base and J gave up 4 bases, with 9 bases separating them. The germline CDR1 and CDR2 sequences are SGHNT and YENEEA. This CDR3 is CASSLVGGADTQYF. The CDR3 region has the DNA TGTGCCAGCAGCTTAGTGGGCGGGGCAGATACGCAGTATTTT.

This chain uses TRBV7-6 with TRBJ2-1; 9 bases align to TRBD2. CDR3 length: 17 residues. Germline V gene lookup returns CDR1 SGHVS and CDR2 FNYEAQ. J lost 9 bases, V lost 5 bases, and 17 bases had no gene match. CDR3 residues: CASSPFGLAMFSGEQFF. In nucleotides, the CDR3 is TGTGCCAGCAGCCCATTCGGACTAGCGATGTTTTCCGGTGAGCAGTTCTTC.

The chain has TRBV18 and TRBJ2-5; 9 nucleotides line up with TRBD2. Germline V lookup: CDR1 KGHSH, CDR2 LQKENI. CDR3 length equals 14 residues. V shed 1 base and J 5 bases; nucleotides not matched to a gene: 2. Here the CDR3 DNA reads TGTGCCAGCTCACCACTAGCGGGGGTGGAGACCCAGTACTTC. It codes for CASSPLAGVETQYF.

This sequence joins TRBV6-2 or TRBV6-3 and TRBJ1-6, with D hard to call. Trimming cost V 6 bases and J 8 bases, with 8 bases left between them. This CDR3 spans 12 amino acids. Per germline, CDR1 MNHEY and CDR2 SVGEGT. In nucleotides, the CDR3 is TGTGCCAGCAGAGAGCGGGATTCACCCCTCCACTTT. It translates to CASRERDSPLHF.

The rearrangement joins TRBV4-1 to TRBJ2-3; weak D call: TRBD2 (6 bases). Trimming pared 3 bases from V and 11 bases from J, leaving 24 bases between. This CDR3 spans 16 amino acids. CDR1 is MGHRA and CDR2 is YSYEKL in the germline V gene. The DNA for the CDR3 is TGCGCCAGCAGCCAGGTACTAGCAAAGCAGCCCCATGGGCAGTATTTT. Translation gives CASSQVLAKQPHGQYF.

The chain carries TRBV20-1 and TRBJ2-7; 15 positions match TRBD2. Germline V gene lookup returns CDR1 DFQATT and CDR2 SNEGSKA (reference sequence). The CDR3 covers 21 residues. Trimming took 0 bases from V and 3 from J; bases not matched to a gene: 18. Here the CDR3 DNA reads TGCAGTGCTAGAGATCGGGGTTGGGGACTAGCGGGGGGTTCCATATTCTACGAGCAGTACTTC. This encodes CSARDRGWGLAGGSIFYEQYF.

V is TRBV12-3 or TRBV12-4 and J is TRBJ1-2; D gene ambiguous. The V gene lost 2 bases and the J gene lost 3 bases, with 10 bases spanning the gap. The CDR3 is made up of 14 amino acids. The CDR3 DNA reads TGTGCCAGCAGTTTAAGGTCCAGGTACTATGGCTACACCTTC. Its protein product is CASSLRSRYYGYTF.

This chain links TRBV20-1 with TRBJ2-1; unclear D gene. V was clipped by 3 bases and J by 9 bases, with 12 bases between them. The CDR3 runs 12 residues. Germline lookup yields CDR1 DFQATT and CDR2 SNEGSKA (reference sequence). In DNA form, the CDR3 reads TGCAGTGCTAGGATCCGTTTGGGTGAGCAGTTCTTC. Protein product: CSARIRLGEQFF.

This clonotype is medium-sized in the sample. The chain carries TRBV27 and TRBJ1-1; TRBD1 might be the D (6 bases). Trimming left V 5 bases short and J 4 bases short, with 11 bases between. The V gene's germline CDR1 is MNHEY and CDR2 SMNVEV (reference sequence). This CDR3 has 13 amino acids. The CDR3 DNA reads TGTGCCAGCAGTCAACAGGGCCGCACTGAAGCTTTCTTT. This encodes CASSQQGRTEAFF.

This sequence joins TRBV2 and TRBJ1-2; D is possibly TRBD1 (6 bases). Germline CDR1 SNHLY, CDR2 FYNNEI. The CDR3 has 13 amino acids. Deletions cut 5 bases from V and 8 bases from J, with 15 bases between. The CDR3 bases are TGTGCCAGCAGTACGGGGGACATCTACGGCTACACCTTC. Translated, it gives CASSTGDIYGYTF.

The chain couples TRBV6-1 to TRBJ2-1; 7 nucleotides match TRBD2. The CDR3 length is 12 residues. The V and J ends lost 6 bases and 7 bases, in that order; junction bases with no gene match: 3. Looked up from germline, CDR1 is MNHNS and CDR2 is SASEGT. The CDR3 loop reads CASSQAGNEQFF. DNA for the CDR3: TGTGCCAGCAGCCAAGCGGGGAATGAGCAGTTCTTC.

The CDR3 spells CASSRGQGTTEAFF. DNA of the CDR3: TGTGCCAGCAGTAGGGGACAGGGGACCACTGAAGCTTTCTTT. The rearrangement links TRBV6-2 or TRBV6-3 to TRBJ1-1, with TRBD1 matching over 10 bases. The V gene's germline CDR1 is MNHEY and CDR2 SVGEGT. J gave up 4 bases and V 5 bases, and 4 bases lay outside the gene matches. The CDR3 spans 14 residues.

This clonotype ranks as medium-sized. The chain has TRBV7-2 and TRBJ2-5; no firm D call. CDR3 length equals 14 residues. Germline lookup yields CDR1 SGHTA and CDR2 FQGNSA. V was pared by 1 base and J by 2 bases, with 8 bases between. The DNA for the CDR3 is TGTGCCAGCAGCTTAGTAGCAGCTCAAGAGACCCAGTACTTC. Its translation is CASSLVAAQETQYF.

DNA for the CDR3: TGTGCCAGCAGACTTACGGCAGTTTACGAGCAGTACTTC. Translating gives CASRLTAVYEQYF. The chain joins TRBV27 to TRBJ2-7; D uncertain. Germline CDR1 is MNHEY and CDR2 is SMNVEV (reference sequence). This CDR3 contains 13 residues. The V end lost 6 bases, the J end lost 4 bases, and 13 bases lay between the germline ends.